The clone carrying this TCR beta chain was seen only a few times. Its antigen is as yet unknown. The sample originates from a study of cytomegalovirus exposure and HLA in healthy donors. Findings and caveats of the study: From TCR beta sequences, most subjects' HLA-A and HLA-B alleles were reportedly predicted accurately. The likely explanation for a cluster of highly shared sequence variants was sequencing artifact. A few of the chains that were CMV-associated were confirmed in vitro to be specific for CMV antigens.

Germline loops: CDR1 LNHDA, CDR2 SQIVND (reference sequence). V shed 2 bases and J shed 2 bases, with 10 bases lying between them. The CDR3 has 16 amino acids. It was with 60 Vbeta and 13 Jbeta primers that the PCR ran. Assay: immunoSEQ multiplex PCR; the TCRdb copy retains only in-frame clones and omits some. In the table there are some 160,000 clones, around four fifths of which are singletons. This chain connects TRBV19 to TRBJ2-6; a weak D match, TRBD2 (5 bases). The sequencing sample was made of PBMCs. The receptor was isolated from a woman aged 25 to 39 in good health and CMV-seronegative. Written as DNA, the CDR3 is TGTGCCAGTAGTATATCGAGGGTGGCTGGGGCCAACGTCCTGACTTTC. This sequence encodes CASSISRVAGANVLTF.